This paragraph covers one T cell receptor (beta chain) sequence. This specimen belongs to a study of blood T cell repertoires in COVID-19. Per the authors' pipeline: Reference gene primers were amplified, and this amplification served to estimate nucleated cell counts. TCRdb keeps only in-frame clones here, not all; method: immunoSEQ multiplex PCR. V, J and clone size were drawn from that table, and D and trimming were deduced from the DNA. The repertoire consists of roughly 32,000 clones, with 75% to 90% occurring once and the leading ten covering 44%. CDR1 is MDHEN, CDR2 SYDVKM, per germline. CDR3 length equals 15 residues. V lost 6 bases and J lost 1, with 13 bases in between.

This chain uses TRBV28 with TRBJ1-5, with D hard to call. The source of this sequence is a man aged 55 to 70 with active or convalescent COVID-19. The source material was peripheral blood. CDR3 amino acids: CASSRSLLSNQPQHF. In DNA form, the CDR3 reads TGTGCCAGCAGCAGGTCCTTATTGAGCAATCAGCCCCAGCATTTT.